This T cell receptor beta chain was captured in a study of cytomegalovirus exposure and HLA in healthy donors. Whereas donors were nominally healthy upon sampling, unrecorded immune exposures were probable. About this clone: The antigen is undetermined.

The CDR3 covers 14 residues. With 0 bases removed from V and 3 bases from J, the gap between germline ends came to 6 bases. Germline V gives CDR1 WSHSY, CDR2 SAAADI. Study-level points and caveats: Within the data, a cluster of highly shared sequence variants was likely a sequencing artifact.

Use of 60 Vbeta and 13 Jbeta primers characterized the PCR. TCRdb's copy holds only in-frame clones and misses some; the assay was immunoSEQ multiplex PCR. This table has 170,000 or so clones, roughly four fifths appearing once. The specimen was PBMCs. The clonotype comes from a male donor in good health and CMV-seronegative. The genes are TRBV10-2 and TRBJ1-5; D gene uncertain. As DNA, the CDR3 is TGCGCCAGCAGTGAGTCAACTTACAATCAGCCCCAGCATTTT. Translating gives CASSESTYNQPQHF.